The T cell receptor beta chain described here comes from a study of T cell responses to AZD1222 COVID-19 vaccine. The wider study: Pooled together were second doses at about 4 or about 12 weeks.

In the case of this clone: Antigen unknown.

The CDR3 runs 14 residues. V shed 5 bases, J shed 4 bases, and the junction held 5 bases outside the gene matches. Per the germline V gene, CDR1 is SGHRS and CDR2 is YFSETQ. Study-wide results and caveats: Only a handful of AZD1222 recipients tested seropositive at baseline.

Clones were sequenced by immunoSEQ multiplex PCR, and TCRdb holds only the in-frame ones, with some missing. The table has approximately 180,000 clones, 80% to 90% seen once. Sequences were derived from peripheral blood, sampled on day 0 of AZD1222 vaccination. This receptor was obtained from an adult in good health. This sequence joins TRBV5-1 and TRBJ2-1; TRBD1 matches 8 bases. CDR3 bases: TGCGCCAGCAGTCCCGGGACAGGATACAATGAGCAGTTCTTC. It yields the protein CASSPGTGYNEQFF.